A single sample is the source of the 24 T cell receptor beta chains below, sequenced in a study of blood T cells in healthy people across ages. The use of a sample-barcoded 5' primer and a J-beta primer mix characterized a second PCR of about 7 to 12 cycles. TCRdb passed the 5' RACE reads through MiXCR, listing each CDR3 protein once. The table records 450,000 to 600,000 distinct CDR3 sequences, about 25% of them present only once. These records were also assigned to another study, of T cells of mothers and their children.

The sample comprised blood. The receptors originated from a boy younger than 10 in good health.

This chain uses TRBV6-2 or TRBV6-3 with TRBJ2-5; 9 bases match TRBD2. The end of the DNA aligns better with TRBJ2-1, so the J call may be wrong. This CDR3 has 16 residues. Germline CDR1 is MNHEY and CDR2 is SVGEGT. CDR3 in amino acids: CASSYPTSGAYNEQFF. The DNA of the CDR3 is TGTGCCAGCAGTTACCCGACTAGCGGAGCGTACAATGAGCAGTTCTTC.

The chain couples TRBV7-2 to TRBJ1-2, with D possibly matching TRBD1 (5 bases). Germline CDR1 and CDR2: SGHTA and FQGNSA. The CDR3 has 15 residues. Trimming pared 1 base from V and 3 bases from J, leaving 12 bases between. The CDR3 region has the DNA TGTGCCAGCAGCTTAGGGAGTTTAGGGGACTATGGCTACACCTTC. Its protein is CASSLGSLGDYGYTF.

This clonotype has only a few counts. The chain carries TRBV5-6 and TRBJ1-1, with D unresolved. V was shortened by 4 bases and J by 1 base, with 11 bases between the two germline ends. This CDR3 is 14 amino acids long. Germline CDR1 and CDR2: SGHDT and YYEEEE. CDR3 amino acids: CASSPRRGNTEAFF. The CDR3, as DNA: TGTGCCAGCAGCCCACGTCGGGGGAACACTGAAGCTTTCTTT.

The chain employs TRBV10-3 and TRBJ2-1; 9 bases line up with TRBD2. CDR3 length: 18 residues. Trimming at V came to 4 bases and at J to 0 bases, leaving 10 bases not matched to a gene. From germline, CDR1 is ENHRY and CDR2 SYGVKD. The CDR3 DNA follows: TGTGCCATCAGTGGAACGTCTAGCGGGGAGACCTCCTACAATGAGCAGTTCTTC. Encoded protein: CAISGTSSGETSYNEQFF.

As DNA, the CDR3 is TGTGCCAGCAGCTTACTCTCTGCGGGGTCTGAGACCCAGTACTTC. Translated: CASSLLSAGSETQYF. The rearrangement uses TRBV7-6 and TRBJ2-5; a weak D match, TRBD2 (6 bases). V lost 2 bases and J 5 bases, leaving 15 bases between the germline ends. Germline assignment: CDR1 SGHVS and CDR2 FNYEAQ. The CDR3 runs 15 residues.

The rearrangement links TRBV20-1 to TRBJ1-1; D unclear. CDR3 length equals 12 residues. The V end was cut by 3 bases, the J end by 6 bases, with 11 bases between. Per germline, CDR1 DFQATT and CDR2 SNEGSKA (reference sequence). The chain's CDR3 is CSASIVAAEAFF. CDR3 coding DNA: TGCAGTGCTAGTATCGTAGCCGCTGAAGCTTTCTTT.

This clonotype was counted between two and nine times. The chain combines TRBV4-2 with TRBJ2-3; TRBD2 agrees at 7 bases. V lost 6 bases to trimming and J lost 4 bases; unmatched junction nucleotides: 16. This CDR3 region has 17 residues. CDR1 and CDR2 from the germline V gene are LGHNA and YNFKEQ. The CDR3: CASRTRPGLGGSDTQYF. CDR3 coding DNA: TGTGCCAGCAGAACAAGACCGGGACTCGGGGGGTCAGATACGCAGTATTTT.

The CDR3 DNA reads TGTGCCAGCAGTTTAATGGATAGGAGCACTGAAGCTTTCTTT. Translating gives CASSLMDRSTEAFF. The rearrangement joins TRBV12-3 or TRBV12-4 to TRBJ1-1; D is unresolved. The CDR3 is made up of 14 amino acids. Trimming took off 2 bases at V and 4 bases at J, with 11 bases between the two ends.

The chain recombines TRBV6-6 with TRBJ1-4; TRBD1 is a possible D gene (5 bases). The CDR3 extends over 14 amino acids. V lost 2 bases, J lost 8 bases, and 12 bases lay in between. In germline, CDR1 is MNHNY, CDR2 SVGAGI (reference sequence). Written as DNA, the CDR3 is TGTGCCAGCAGTTACGCGGGGGGTAGGGAAAAACTGTTTTTT. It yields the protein CASSYAGGREKLFF.

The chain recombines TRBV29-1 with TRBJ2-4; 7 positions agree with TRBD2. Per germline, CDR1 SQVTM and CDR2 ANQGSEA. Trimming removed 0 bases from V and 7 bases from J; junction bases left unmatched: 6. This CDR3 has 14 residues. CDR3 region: CSVEDLAEGNIQYF. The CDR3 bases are TGCAGCGTTGAAGATCTAGCGGAAGGGAACATTCAGTACTTC.

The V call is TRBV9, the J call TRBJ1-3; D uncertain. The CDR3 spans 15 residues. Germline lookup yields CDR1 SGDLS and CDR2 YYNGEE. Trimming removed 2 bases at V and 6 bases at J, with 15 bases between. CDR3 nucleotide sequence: TGTGCCAGCAGCGTCCCGGGGTCCCTCCAAAACACCATATATTTT. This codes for CASSVPGSLQNTIYF.

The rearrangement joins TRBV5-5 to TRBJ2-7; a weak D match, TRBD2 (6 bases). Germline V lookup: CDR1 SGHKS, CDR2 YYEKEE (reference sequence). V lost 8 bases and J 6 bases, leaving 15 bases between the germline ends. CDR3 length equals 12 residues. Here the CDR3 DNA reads TGTGCCAGAGAGACTAGAACGGGCGAGCAGTACTTC. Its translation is CARETRTGEQYF.

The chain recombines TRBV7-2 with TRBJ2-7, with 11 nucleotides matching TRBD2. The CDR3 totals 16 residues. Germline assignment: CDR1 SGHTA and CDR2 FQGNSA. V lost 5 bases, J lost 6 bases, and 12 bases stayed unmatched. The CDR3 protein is CASSNDLAGGIREQYF. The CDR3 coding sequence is TGTGCCAGCAGCAATGACTTAGCGGGAGGGATCCGCGAGCAGTACTTC.

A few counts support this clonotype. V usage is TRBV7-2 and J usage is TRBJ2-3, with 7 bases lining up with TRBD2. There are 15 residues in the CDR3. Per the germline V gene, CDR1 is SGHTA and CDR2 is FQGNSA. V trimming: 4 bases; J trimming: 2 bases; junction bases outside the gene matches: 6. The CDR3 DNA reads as TGTGCCAGCAGCTCTTATGCGGGGGACACAGATACGCAGTATTTT. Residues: CASSSYAGDTDTQYF.

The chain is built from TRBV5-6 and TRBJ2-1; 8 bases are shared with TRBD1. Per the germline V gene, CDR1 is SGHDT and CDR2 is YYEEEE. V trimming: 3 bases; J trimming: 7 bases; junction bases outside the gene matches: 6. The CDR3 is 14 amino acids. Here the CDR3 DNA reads TGTGCCAGCAGCTACGGACAGGGTCGGAATGAGCAGTTCTTC. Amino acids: CASSYGQGRNEQFF.

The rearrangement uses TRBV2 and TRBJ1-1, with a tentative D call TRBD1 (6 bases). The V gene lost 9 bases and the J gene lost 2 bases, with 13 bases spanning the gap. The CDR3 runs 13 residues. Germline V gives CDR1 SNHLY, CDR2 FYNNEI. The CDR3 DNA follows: TGTGCCAGTAACAGGGACCCAAACACTGAAGCTTTCTTT. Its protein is CASNRDPNTEAFF. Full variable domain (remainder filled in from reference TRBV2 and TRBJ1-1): EPEVTQTPSHQVTQMGQEVILRCVPISNHLYFYWYRQILGQKVEFLVSFYNNEISEKSEIFDDQFSVERPDGSNFTLKIRSTKLEDSAMYFCASNRDPNTEAFFGQGTRLTVV.

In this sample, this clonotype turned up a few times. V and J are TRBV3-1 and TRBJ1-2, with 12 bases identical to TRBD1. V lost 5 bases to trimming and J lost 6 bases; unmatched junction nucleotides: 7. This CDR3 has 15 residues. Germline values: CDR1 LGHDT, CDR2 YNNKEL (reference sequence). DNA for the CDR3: TGTGCCAGCAGCTTGGGACAGGGGGCGGAAAATGGCTACACCTTC. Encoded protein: CASSLGQGAENGYTF.

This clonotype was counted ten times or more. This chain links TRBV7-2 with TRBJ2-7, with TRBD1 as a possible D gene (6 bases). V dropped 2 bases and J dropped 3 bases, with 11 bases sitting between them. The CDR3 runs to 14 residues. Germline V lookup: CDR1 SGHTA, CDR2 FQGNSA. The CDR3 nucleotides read TGTGCCAGCAGCTTACGGGGACAACGCTACGAGCAGTACTTC. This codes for CASSLRGQRYEQYF.

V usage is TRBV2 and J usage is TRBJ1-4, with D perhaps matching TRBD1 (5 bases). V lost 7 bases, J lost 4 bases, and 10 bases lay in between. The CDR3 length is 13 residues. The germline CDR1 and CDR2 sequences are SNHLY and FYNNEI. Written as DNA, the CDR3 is TGTGCCAGCACAAGACAGCGTAATGAAAAACTGTTTTTT. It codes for CASTRQRNEKLFF.

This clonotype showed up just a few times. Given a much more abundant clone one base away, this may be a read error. The CDR3 sequence: CASSLEGPKYKQYF. CDR3 DNA: TGCGCCAGCAGCTTGGAAGGGCCCAAATACAAGCAGTACTTC. The genes are TRBV5-1 and TRBJ2-5; D not certain. Germline V gene data show CDR1 as SGHRS and CDR2 as YFSETQ. Deletions cut 0 bases from V and 11 bases from J, with 17 bases between. This CDR3 has 14 residues.

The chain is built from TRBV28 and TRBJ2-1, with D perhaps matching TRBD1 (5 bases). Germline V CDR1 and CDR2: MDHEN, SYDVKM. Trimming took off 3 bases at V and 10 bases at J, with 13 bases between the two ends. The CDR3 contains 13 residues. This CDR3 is CASSFGAVGEQFF. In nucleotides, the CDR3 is TGTGCCAGCAGTTTTGGGGCTGTGGGGGAGCAGTTCTTC.

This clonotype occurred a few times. The CDR3 bases are TGCGCCAGCAAGGGTGGGGTAACTAGGGTATATGAGCAGTTCTTC. As protein: CASKGGVTRVYEQFF. This chain joins TRBV10-2 and TRBJ2-1; TRBD2 might be the D (5 bases). Trimming took 7 bases from V and 8 from J, leaving 21 bases between them. Germline V gene sequence: CDR1 WSHSY, CDR2 SAAADI. CDR3 size: 15 residues.

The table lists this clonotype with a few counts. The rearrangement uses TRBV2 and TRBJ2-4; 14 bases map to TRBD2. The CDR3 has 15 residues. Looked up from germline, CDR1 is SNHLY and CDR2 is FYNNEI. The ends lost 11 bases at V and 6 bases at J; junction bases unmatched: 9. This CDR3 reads CACRTGLAGANIQYF. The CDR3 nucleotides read TGTGCCTGCCGCACGGGACTAGCGGGGGCAAACATTCAGTACTTC.

CDR3 nucleotide sequence: TGTGCCAGCAGGGGGGGGGGCGCTAATGAAAAACTGTTTTTT. Amino acid sequence: CASRGGGANEKLFF. The V call is TRBV2, the J call TRBJ1-4, with D perhaps TRBD1 (6 bases). In germline, CDR1 is SNHLY, CDR2 FYNNEI. Trimming shortened V by 6 bases and J by 3 bases, and 11 bases separated the two germline ends. This CDR3 has 14 residues.